This is a list of T cell receptor beta chains from one sample in a study of CD8 T cells in ankylosing spondylitis. A single record per CDR3 protein comes from TCRdb applying MiXCR to the 5' RACE reads. This sample carries 150,000 to 200,000 distinct CDR3 sequences, over 10% of them seen once, and the ten largest clones take about 10%. Sequenced sample: blood, either unsorted or a sorted T cell fraction (not recorded which). The source is a female donor with ankylosing spondylitis or in good health (not recorded which). CDR3s include the opening cysteine and the closing phenylalanine or tryptophan. A D gene is named only where the DNA matches it firmly. The size field is filled for only some rows; it gives once, few, many or a size class.

CDR3 | DNA | size | V | D | J | length
CASTLGLDEQFF | TGTGCCAGCACCCTCGGACTTGATGAGCAGTTCTTC | many | TRBV11-2 | - | TRBJ2-1 | 12
CATSSRQGALATNEKLFF | TGTGCCACCAGCTCGAGACAGGGGGCTCTTGCAACTAATGAAAAACTGTTTTTT | many | TRBV15 | TRBD1 | TRBJ1-4 | 18
CASSLEIGAGGTAFF | TGCGCCAGCAGCTTGGAAATCGGCGCAGGTGGGACAGCTTTCTTT | many | TRBV5-1 | - | TRBJ1-1 | 15
CASSLVTSGYNEQFF | TGCGCCAGCAGCTTGGTGACTAGCGGCTACAATGAGCAGTTCTTC | many | TRBV5-1 | TRBD2 | TRBJ2-1 | 15
CASSSQGFTNNEQFF | TGTGCCAGCAGCTCTCAAGGATTCACAAACAATGAGCAGTTCTTC | - | TRBV7-3 | - | TRBJ2-1 | 15
CAISFSGQETQYF | TGTGCCATCAGCTTTAGCGGGCAAGAGACCCAGTACTTC | many | TRBV10-3 | TRBD2 | TRBJ2-5 | 13
CASSSGTSRETQYF | TGTGCCAGCAGCTCCGGGACTAGCAGAGAGACCCAGTACTTC | many | TRBV11-3 | TRBD2 | TRBJ2-5 | 14
CSARSPPENEQFF | TGCAGTGCCAGAAGCCCCCCGGAGAATGAGCAGTTCTTC | - | TRBV20-1 | - | TRBJ2-1 | 13
CASSSLPSSGNTIYF | TGTGCCAGCAGTTCACTGCCCTCCTCTGGAAACACCATATATTTT | few | TRBV2 | - | TRBJ1-3 | 15
CASSLRSSYNSPLHF | TGTGCCAGCAGCCTACGGTCTTCCTATAATTCACCCCTCCACTTT | - | TRBV14 | - | TRBJ1-6 | 15
CASSSQQTNTEAFF | TGTGCCAGCAGTTCGCAGCAGACGAACACTGAAGCTTTCTTT | few | TRBV12-3/TRBV12-4 | - | TRBJ1-1 | 14
CASSLGRGSGTQYF | TGTGCCAGCAGCTTAGGGAGGGGGTCCGGTACGCAGTATTTT | few | TRBV7-2 | - | TRBJ2-3 | 14
CASGTGIYGYTF | TGTGCCAGCGGAACAGGGATCTATGGCTACACCTTC | many | TRBV25-1 | - | TRBJ1-2 | 12
CASSFFEGWGTEAFF | TGTGCCAGCAGCTTTTTCGAGGGATGGGGCACTGAAGCTTTCTTT | many | TRBV7-9 | - | TRBJ1-1 | 15
CASSPHWRPYNEQFF | TGTGCCAGCTCACCACACTGGCGTCCCTACAATGAGCAGTTCTTC | - | TRBV18 | - | TRBJ2-1 | 15
CASKLLGLVSEQFF | TGTGCCAGCAAGCTTCTGGGGTTGGTGTCGGAGCAGTTCTTC | - | TRBV5-5 | - | TRBJ2-1 | 14
CASSGLTGVEETQYF | TGTGCCAGCAGTGGCCTGACAGGGGTAGAGGAGACCCAGTACTTC | many | TRBV2 | TRBD1 | TRBJ2-5 | 15
CASSRREGQDTQYF | TGTGCCAGCAGTCGGCGGGAGGGCCAGGATACGCAGTATTTT | few | TRBV12-3/TRBV12-4 | TRBD2 | TRBJ2-3 | 14
CASSVAPSGRAEQFF | TGTGCCAGCAGCGTAGCGCCTAGCGGGAGAGCTGAGCAGTTCTTC | many | TRBV9 | TRBD2 | TRBJ2-1 | 15
CSARDYRWSSYNEQFF | TGCAGTGCTAGAGACTACCGCTGGAGCTCCTACAATGAGCAGTTCTTC | - | TRBV20-1 | - | TRBJ2-1 | 16
CASSELSQHF | TGTGCCAGCAGTGAACTTTCCCAGCATTTT | many | TRBV6-1 | - | TRBJ1-5 | 10
CASSLSAGQGNEQYF | TGTGCCAGCAGTTTATCTGCGGGACAGGGGAACGAGCAGTACTTC | many | TRBV27 | TRBD1 | TRBJ2-7 | 15
CSARSIAGGYEQYF | TGCAGTGCTAGATCGATAGCGGGAGGGTACGAGCAGTACTTC | - | TRBV20-1 | TRBD2 | TRBJ2-7 | 14
CATGGNYGYTF | TGTGCCACCGGGGGGAACTATGGCTACACCTTC | many | TRBV15 | - | TRBJ1-2 | 11
CASSPGLAGGPKNEQYF | TGCGCCAGCAGCCCGGGACTAGCGGGAGGGCCGAAGAACGAGCAGTACTTC | many | TRBV5-1 | TRBD2 | TRBJ2-7 | 17
CASSQGQGLGYTF | TGTGCCAGCAGCCAAGGACAGGGACTTGGCTACACCTTC | many | TRBV3-1 | TRBD1 | TRBJ1-2 | 13
CASSFFSYEQYF | TGTGCCAGCAGTTTCTTCAGCTACGAGCAGTACTTC | many | TRBV12-3/TRBV12-4 | - | TRBJ2-7 | 12
CAISTTAGGPYNEQFF | TGTGCCATCAGTACCACAGCGGGAGGGCCCTACAATGAGCAGTTCTTC | few | TRBV10-3 | TRBD2 | TRBJ2-1 | 16
CASSLGRSGANVLTF | TGTGCCAGCAGCTTGGGGCGCTCTGGGGCCAACGTCCTGACTTTC | few | TRBV5-4 | - | TRBJ2-6 | 15
CSGRTGTNTQYF | TGCAGCGGACGGACAGGGACCAATACGCAGTATTTT | many | TRBV29-1 | TRBD1 | TRBJ2-3 | 12
CASSEVREETQYF | TGCGCCAGCAGCGAAGTGAGGGAAGAGACCCAGTACTTC | many | TRBV4-3 | - | TRBJ2-5 | 13
CASSLKAGVNQPQHF | TGTGCCAGCAGTTTAAAGGCAGGGGTTAATCAGCCCCAGCATTTT | many | TRBV27 | - | TRBJ1-5 | 15
CASTFAGELFF | TGTGCCAGCACCTTTGCCGGGGAGCTGTTTTTT | many | TRBV25-1 | - | TRBJ2-2 | 11
CASSSRTGGGEAFF | TGTGCCAGCAGTTCGAGGACAGGGGGCGGTGAAGCTTTCTTT | many | TRBV12-3/TRBV12-4 | TRBD1 | TRBJ1-1 | 14
CASSVGRRETQYF | TGTGCCAGCAGTGTCGGGAGACGGGAGACCCAGTACTTC | - | TRBV12-3/TRBV12-4 | - | TRBJ2-5 | 13
CASSLVSGARAGELFF | TGTGCCAGCAGCTTAGTCAGCGGGGCGCGGGCCGGGGAGCTGTTTTTT | - | TRBV7-9 | TRBD2 | TRBJ2-2 | 16
CASSPGTSGSDTQYF | TGTGCCAGCAGTCCCGGGACTAGCGGGAGCGATACGCAGTATTTT | many | TRBV12-3/TRBV12-4 | TRBD2 | TRBJ2-3 | 15